This TCR beta chain was profiled in a study of radiotherapy plus CTLA-4 blockade in lung cancer. TCRdb's table, derived via immunoSEQ multiplex PCR, lists solely in-frame clones and lacks some. This sample has 80,000 to 95,000 clones, with 82% found just once. Material: peripheral blood, obtained from a patient treated with radiotherapy plus ipilimumab. This TCR derives from a human donor with non-small cell lung cancer that progressed on radiotherapy plus ipilimumab.

Here the CDR3 reads CASSLGGEQFF. DNA for the CDR3: TGTGCCAGCAGCTTGGGAGGGGAGCAGTTCTTC. This chain joins TRBV7-3 and TRBJ2-1, with TRBD2 matching 7 bases. The CDR3 totals 11 residues. J lost 10 bases, V lost 3 bases, and 0 bases had no gene match. The germline V gene has CDR1 SGHTA and CDR2 FQGTGA.